Below are 18 T cell receptor beta chains sequenced from a single sample in a study of shared clonotypes between healthy human individuals. Data came from immunoSEQ multiplex PCR; TCRdb stores just in-frame clones and leaves some out. The sample lists hundreds of thousands of clones; around 79% were seen once. The sequencing sample was made of PBMCs. The receptors shown here come from a middle-aged woman in good health. Some clones in this sample may be carry-over from other donors' samples.

Here the CDR3 DNA reads TGCGCCAGCAGACCCGGGACTTTTTCCTCTGGGGCCAACGTCCTGACTTTC. It encodes CASRPGTFSSGANVLTF. The chain carries TRBV5-1 and TRBJ2-6; the D gene is possibly TRBD2 (6 bases). The CDR3 sequence is 17 residues long. The germline V gene has CDR1 SGHRS and CDR2 YFSETQ. V dropped 5 bases and J dropped 0 bases, with 15 bases sitting between them.

The chain recombines TRBV28 with TRBJ1-1, with D tentatively TRBD1 (6 bases). This CDR3 region has 17 residues. V lost 2 bases and J lost 5, with 21 bases in between. Germline CDR1 reads MDHEN; CDR2 reads SYDVKM. The CDR3 is CASSLMGGVNSGTEAFF. The DNA of the CDR3 is TGTGCCAGCAGTTTAATGGGGGGCGTGAATTCGGGAACTGAAGCTTTCTTT.

The chain links TRBV6-1 to TRBJ1-5, with D possibly TRBD1 on 6 matching bases. The CDR3 spans 15 residues. Germline V gene sequence: CDR1 MNHNS, CDR2 SASEGT. V was clipped by 0 bases and J by 7 bases, with 13 bases between them. CDR3 sequence (DNA): TGTGCCAGCAGTGAAGCGCTAAGGGGGGTCCAGCCCCAGCATTTT. Translated, it gives CASSEALRGVQPQHF.

The chain employs TRBV4-1 and TRBJ2-2; D gene ambiguous. CDR1 and CDR2 from the germline V gene are MGHRA and YSYEKL. Trimming removed 0 bases at V and 7 bases at J, with 6 bases between. This CDR3 is built from 13 residues. The CDR3 coding sequence is TGCGCCAGCAGCCAAGAGATGTACGGGGAGCTGTTTTTT. It is translated as CASSQEMYGELFF.

This chain joins TRBV28 and TRBJ2-2; D perhaps matches TRBD1 (6 bases). Germline CDR1 is MDHEN and CDR2 is SYDVKM. The CDR3 consists of 16 residues. Trimming pared 4 bases from V and 4 bases from J, leaving 16 bases between. The CDR3 sequence is CASSWSVGASTGELFF. CDR3 DNA sequence: TGTGCCAGCAGTTGGTCGGTGGGGGCGAGCACCGGGGAGCTGTTTTTT.

The V and J genes are TRBV4-3 and TRBJ2-7; D not certain. Looked up from germline, CDR1 is LGHNA and CDR2 is YSLEER. V shed 1 base and J shed 5 bases, with 15 bases lying between them. The length of the CDR3 is 15 residues. CDR3 bases: TGCGCCAGCAGCCAAGTTCCCGACCCCCGAAACGAGCAGTACTTC. It codes for CASSQVPDPRNEQYF.

The chain recombines TRBV28 with TRBJ2-4; possible D gene TRBD1, 5 bases. CDR1 is MDHEN and CDR2 is SYDVKM in the germline V gene. Trimming removed 3 bases from V and 6 bases from J, with 12 bases in between. The CDR3 has 14 residues. In nucleotides, the CDR3 is TGTGCCAGCAGTTTGAGGCAGGGTATAAACATTCAGTACTTC. Protein sequence: CASSLRQGINIQYF. Full variable domain (outside the CDR3, taken from reference TRBV28 and TRBJ2-4): DVKVTQSSRYLVKRTGEKVFLECVQDMDHENMFWYRQDPGLGLRLIYFSYDVKMKEKGDIPEGYSVSREKKERFSLILESASTNQTSMYLCASSLRQGINIQYFGAGTRLSVL.

This chain uses TRBV5-1 with TRBJ1-3, with D maybe TRBD1 (5 bases). V dropped 4 bases and J dropped 9 bases, with 20 bases sitting between them. The CDR3 extends over 15 amino acids. Germline CDR1 SGHRS, CDR2 YFSETQ. In DNA form, the CDR3 reads TGCGCCAGCAGCGCTGAAACAGGTACTGGAGGCACCATATATTTT. This codes for CASSAETGTGGTIYF.

The chain joins TRBV28 to TRBJ2-7; TRBD1 agrees at 9 bases. V shed 5 bases, J shed 3 bases, and the junction held 11 bases outside the gene matches. CDR1 is MDHEN, CDR2 SYDVKM, per germline. The CDR3 length is 16 residues. The CDR3 protein is CASSKTGTGIVYEQYF. The CDR3 bases are TGTGCCAGCAGTAAGACCGGGACAGGGATTGTCTACGAGCAGTACTTC.

This chain uses TRBV7-3 with TRBJ2-1; tentatively, D is TRBD2 (7 bases). CDR3 length: 14 amino acids. The V gene lost 5 bases and the J gene lost 7 bases, with 15 bases spanning the gap. Germline V lookup: CDR1 SGHTA, CDR2 FQGTGA. The CDR3 sequence: CASSASGGLNEQFF. In DNA, the CDR3 is TGTGCCAGCAGCGCGTCCGGGGGGCTAAATGAGCAGTTCTTC.

This clone was counted a few times. Other nucleotide sequences from this sample produce the same CDR3. This rearrangement joins TRBV20-1 to TRBJ1-1, with a possible D match to TRBD1 (6 bases). Looked up from germline, CDR1 is DFQATT and CDR2 is SNEGSKA (reference sequence). CDR3 size: 10 residues. Trimming left V 5 bases short and J 9 bases short, with 10 bases between. CDR3: CSAGDMKAFF. CDR3 coding DNA: TGCAGTGCTGGGGACATGAAAGCTTTCTTT.

The chain employs TRBV27 and TRBJ1-6; D unclear. Between the trimmed V and J ends, which lost 3 bases and 7 bases, there was a span of 13 bases. The CDR3 loop spans 15 amino acids. CDR1 and CDR2 (germline): MNHEY, SMNVEV (reference sequence). The CDR3 DNA is TGTGCCAGCAGTTTGGGTGGTATCGGCAATTCACCCCTCCACTTT. It translates to CASSLGGIGNSPLHF.

V and J are TRBV11-2 and TRBJ2-2; D is unresolved. The germline V gene encodes CDR1 SGHAT and CDR2 FQNNGV. The CDR3 loop spans 14 amino acids. The V end lost 1 base, the J end lost 2 bases, and 5 bases lay between the germline ends. This CDR3 is CASSLGANTGELFF. The CDR3 nucleotides are TGTGCCAGCAGCTTAGGGGCTAACACCGGGGAGCTGTTTTTT.

The chain carries TRBV27 and TRBJ2-7, with 8 positions matching TRBD2. The CDR3 spans 16 residues. Germline V gene data show CDR1 as MNHEY and CDR2 as SMNVEV (reference sequence). V shed 5 bases, J shed 3 bases, and the junction held 12 bases outside the gene matches. The CDR3 sequence is CASSPIRLAGGYEQYF. The CDR3 DNA reads TGTGCCAGCAGTCCCATCCGGCTAGCGGGTGGCTACGAGCAGTACTTC.

This rearrangement joins TRBV18 to TRBJ2-5; 10 bases align to TRBD1. V shed 3 bases, J shed 5 bases, and the junction held 6 bases outside the gene matches. The CDR3 totals 15 residues. Germline V CDR1 and CDR2: KGHSH, LQKENI. As DNA, the CDR3 is TGTGCCAGCTCACCTGGGACAGGGGTATGGGAGACCCAGTACTTC. It translates to CASSPGTGVWETQYF.

The rearrangement uses TRBV7-2 and TRBJ1-2; 7 positions match TRBD1. In germline, CDR1 is SGHTA, CDR2 FQGNSA. This CDR3 has 13 amino acids. The trim removed 6 bases at V and 8 bases at J, leaving 9 bases unmatched. CDR3 region: CASSTTGLEGYTF. The CDR3 DNA reads TGTGCCAGCAGTACGACAGGGCTCGAGGGCTACACCTTC.

This clone has just one count. The gene calls are TRBV7-9 and TRBJ2-7; D is uncertain. From germline, CDR1 is SEHNR and CDR2 FQNEAQ (reference sequence). Trimming cost V 2 bases and J 5 bases, with 10 bases left between them. The CDR3 is made up of 13 amino acids. The CDR3 nucleotides read TGTGCCAGCAGCTTAAGTGGGTTGAACGAGCAGTACTTC. Protein product: CASSLSGLNEQYF. The whole variable domain, remainder taken from reference TRBV7-9 and TRBJ2-7, is DTGVSQNPRHKITKRGQNVTFRCDPISEHNRLYWYRQTLGQGPEFLTYFQNEAQLEKSRLLSDRFSAERPKGSFSTLEIQRTEQGDSAMYLCASSLSGLNEQYFGPGTRLTVT.

V usage is TRBV7-2 and J usage is TRBJ2-7, with 7 positions matching TRBD2. The junction had 9 bases not matched to a gene; V was cut back by 5 bases and J by 2 bases. The germline V gene encodes CDR1 SGHTA and CDR2 FQGNSA. The CDR3 runs to 15 residues. The CDR3 nucleotides read TGTGCCAGCAGCCCTCGAAGCGGGACGGCCTACGAGCAGTACTTC. This codes for CASSPRSGTAYEQYF.